This TCR beta chain was captured in a study of PD-1 blockade in classical Hodgkin lymphoma. Study-wide context: Patients were given intravenous nivolumab, 3 mg/kg, every 2 weeks.

Profiling relied on immunoSEQ multiplex PCR, and the TCRdb table lists in-frame clones only, not all of them. Found here are tens of thousands of clones, around 80% of them singletons; the top ten hold over 35%. Time point indicated: cycle 4 day 1 (C4D1), after less than seven weeks of nivolumab. All trial patients relapsed after autologous stem cell transplantation. Germline V lookup: CDR1 SGHVS, CDR2 FQNEAQ. The CDR3 is 13 residues long. The germline V and J ends were trimmed by 3 bases and 2 bases, with 5 bases remaining between them. This clone has only one observation. Its target is unknown. Study-level findings and limits: Newly diagnosed patients were said to have less baseline TCR diversity than healthy donors did. When nivolumab was started under 1 year after ASCT, patients were excluded. The baseline diversity of complete responders showed similarity to that of newly diagnosed patients.

This clonotype was sampled from a human donor with classical Hodgkin lymphoma. This chain joins TRBV7-8 and TRBJ1-5; D call uncertain. The sequences come from peripheral blood mononuclear cells (PBMCs), collected before the fourth cycle of nivolumab. This CDR3 is CASSFVGNQPQHF. CDR3 nucleotides: TGTGCCAGCAGCTTCGTGGGCAATCAGCCCCAGCATTTT.